This T cell receptor (beta chain) comes out of a study of response to subunit inactivated influenza vaccine listed by TCRdb under 2018. At the level of the whole study: To follow how T cells responded to a trivalent subunit inactivated influenza vaccine, the researchers relied on deep quantitative profiling of the T cell receptor repertoire.

The library was prepared using RT-PCR. Sequencing was carried out with an Illumina HiSeq 2500. TCRdb reprocessed the public reads (quality trimming at Q25 with fastp, clone calling with MiXCR) and kept in-frame beta chains. Each CDR3 protein gets just one entry, which takes the most common genes and DNA from the rows behind it. The sample includes roughly 700,000 distinct CDR3 sequences, with approximately 15% observed a single time. Of the sample, 5.5% to 8% is held by the ten largest clones. Comments on this clonotype: This receptor's antigen is unknown. No base quality information exists; no much larger clone differs at one position.

The CDR3 numbers 13 residues from cysteine through phenylalanine. Kept here is only the CDR3 DNA, which spans 39 bases and is read in frame from base 1. Trimmed from V: 0 bases; trimmed from J: 10 bases; junction bases lacking a gene match: 4. In the germline V gene, CDR1 corresponds to SGDLS and CDR2 to YYNGEE. Overall results and qualifications from the work: According to the authors, only a limited number of new T cells may be recruited by each seasonal influenza vaccination.

The sample was PBMCs from blood, taken 14 days before vaccination. The rearrangement joined TRBV9 to TRBJ2-1, with 7 middle bases fitting TRBD2. The sequence was collected from a man in his fifties who received an inactivated influenza vaccine. Donor details come from another sample of the same person, matched by shared clones. The DNA sequence is as follows: TGTGCCAGCAGCGTAGGGCTAGCGGCCGAGCAGTTCTTC. This codes for CASSVGLAAEQFF.